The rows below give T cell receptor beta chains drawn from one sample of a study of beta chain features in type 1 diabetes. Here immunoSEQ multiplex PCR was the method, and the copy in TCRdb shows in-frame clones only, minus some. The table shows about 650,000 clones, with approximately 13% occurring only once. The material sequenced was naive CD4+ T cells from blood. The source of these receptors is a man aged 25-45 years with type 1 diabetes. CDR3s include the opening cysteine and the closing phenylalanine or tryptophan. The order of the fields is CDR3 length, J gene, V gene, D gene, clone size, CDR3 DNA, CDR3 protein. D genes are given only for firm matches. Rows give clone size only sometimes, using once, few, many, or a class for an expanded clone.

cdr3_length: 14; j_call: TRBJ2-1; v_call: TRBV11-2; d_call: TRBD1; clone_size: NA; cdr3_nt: TGTGCCAGCAGCTCCCGACAGGGTCGCGATGAGCAGTTCTTC; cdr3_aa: CASSSRQGRDEQFF
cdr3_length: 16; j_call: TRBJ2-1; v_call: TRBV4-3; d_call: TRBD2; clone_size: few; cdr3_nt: TGCGCCAGCAGCCAGCCTGACGGGGGGACCTACAATGAGCAGTTCTTC; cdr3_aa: CASSQPDGGTYNEQFF
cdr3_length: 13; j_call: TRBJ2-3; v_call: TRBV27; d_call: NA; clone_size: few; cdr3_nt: TGTGCCAGCAGTCCCCCAAACACAGATACGCAGTATTTT; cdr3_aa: CASSPPNTDTQYF
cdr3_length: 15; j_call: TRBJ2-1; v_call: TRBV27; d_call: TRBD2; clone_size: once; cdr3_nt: TGTGCCAGCAGTTCCGAGCGGGGGCCCTACAATGAGCAGTTCTTC; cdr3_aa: CASSSERGPYNEQFF
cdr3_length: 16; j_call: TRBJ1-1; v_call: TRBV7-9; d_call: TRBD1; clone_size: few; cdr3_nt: TGTGCCAGCAGCAGAATGGATGGACAGGGGAACACTGAAGCTTTCTTT; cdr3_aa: CASSRMDGQGNTEAFF
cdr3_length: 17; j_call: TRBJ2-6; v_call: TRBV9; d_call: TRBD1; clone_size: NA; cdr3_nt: TGTGCCAGCAGCACAGGGGGTTCCAGCTCTGGGGCCAACGTCCTGACTTTC; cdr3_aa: CASSTGGSSSGANVLTF
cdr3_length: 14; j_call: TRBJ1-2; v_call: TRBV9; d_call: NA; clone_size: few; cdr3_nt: TGTGCCAGCAGCACCCGGACCCGCGACTATGGCTACACCTTC; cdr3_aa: CASSTRTRDYGYTF
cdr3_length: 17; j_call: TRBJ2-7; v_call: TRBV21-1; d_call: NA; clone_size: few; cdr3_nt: TGTGCCAGCAGCAATGGTTATAGTGTGACCTTCACCTACGAGCAGTACTTC; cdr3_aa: CASSNGYSVTFTYEQYF
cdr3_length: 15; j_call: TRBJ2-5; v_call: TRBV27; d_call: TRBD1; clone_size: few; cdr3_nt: TGTGCCAGCAGTTTGGACAGGGGGTTTCAAGAGACCCAGTACTTC; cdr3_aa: CASSLDRGFQETQYF
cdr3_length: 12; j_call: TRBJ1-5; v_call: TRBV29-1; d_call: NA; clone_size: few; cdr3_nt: TGCAGCGTTGGGGATTGGGATCAGCCCCAGCATTTT; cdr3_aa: CSVGDWDQPQHF
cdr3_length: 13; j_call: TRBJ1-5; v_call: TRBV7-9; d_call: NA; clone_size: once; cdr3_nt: TGTGCCAGCAGCCCGACAGGTAATCAGCCCCAGCATTTT; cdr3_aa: CASSPTGNQPQHF